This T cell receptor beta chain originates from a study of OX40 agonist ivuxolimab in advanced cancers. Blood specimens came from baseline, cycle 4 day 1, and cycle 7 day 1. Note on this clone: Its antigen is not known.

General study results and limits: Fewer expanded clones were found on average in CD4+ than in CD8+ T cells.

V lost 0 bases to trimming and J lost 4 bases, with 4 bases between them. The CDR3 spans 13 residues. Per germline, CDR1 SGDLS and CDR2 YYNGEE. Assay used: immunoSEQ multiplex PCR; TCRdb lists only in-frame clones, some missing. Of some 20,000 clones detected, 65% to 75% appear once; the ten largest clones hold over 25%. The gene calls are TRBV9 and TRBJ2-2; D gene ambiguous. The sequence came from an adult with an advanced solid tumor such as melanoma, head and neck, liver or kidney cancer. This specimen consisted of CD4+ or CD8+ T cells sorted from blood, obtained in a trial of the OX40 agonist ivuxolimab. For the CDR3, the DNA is TGTGCCAGCAGCGTAGAGCTCACCGGGGAGCTGTTTTTT. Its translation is CASSVELTGELFF.